The 16 T cell receptor beta chains below were found in one sample sequenced in a study of T-cell memory formation after mild COVID-19. TCRdb itself ran the 5' RACE reads through MiXCR, one entry per CDR3 protein. This table holds a few hundred thousand distinct CDR3 sequences, 21% found once. What was sequenced was PBMCs or a T cell subset sorted from them (not recorded which). These receptor sequences come from an adult woman who had mild COVID-19 (a few samples of this study predate the infection). Cell type and time point are not known.

The V call is TRBV7-9, the J call TRBJ1-1, with D tentatively TRBD1 (5 bases). The germline CDR1 and CDR2 sequences are SEHNR and FQNEAQ (reference sequence). CDR3 length: 14 amino acids. Trimming removed 5 bases from V and 3 bases from J, with 13 bases in between. For the CDR3, the DNA is TGTGCCAGCAGCGACGGGGGTCGTTACACTGAAGCTTTCTTT. It yields the protein CASSDGGRYTEAFF.

This rearrangement joins TRBV7-2 to TRBJ1-5, with 8 bases aligning to TRBD1. The CDR3 spans 19 residues. Germline lookup yields CDR1 SGHTA and CDR2 FQGNSA. V was clipped by 1 base and J by 2 bases; unmatched bases: 13. CDR3 protein: CASSLVGGRGHMGNQPQHF. CDR3 nucleotide sequence: TGTGCCAGCAGCTTAGTCGGGGGCAGGGGGCATATGGGCAATCAGCCCCAGCATTTT.

There are a few counts of this clonotype. V usage is TRBV18 and J usage is TRBJ1-1; D might be TRBD1 (6 bases). CDR3 length: 15 residues. Between the trimmed V and J ends, which lost 5 bases and 12 bases, there was a span of 25 bases. The germline V gene encodes CDR1 KGHSH and CDR2 LQKENI. CDR3 in DNA: TGTGCCAGCTCATCGGACCGGGACTCGAAAAGGGGGTCTTTCTTT. Amino acids: CASSSDRDSKRGSFF.

The chain recombines TRBV9 with TRBJ2-5; 8 bases are a match to TRBD1. The germline CDR1 and CDR2 sequences are SGDLS and YYNGEE. V shed 3 bases, J shed 5 bases, and the junction held 9 bases outside the gene matches. The CDR3 is 15 amino acids. CDR3 protein: CASSGQGSRGETQYF. The CDR3, as DNA: TGTGCCAGCAGCGGACAGGGGTCGCGAGGGGAGACCCAGTACTTC.

CDR3 DNA: TGTGCCAGCAGCTTAGATGGGTGGGGGTCCAGCTCCTACAATGAGCAGTTCTTC. Its translation: CASSLDGWGSSSYNEQFF. This chain links TRBV11-2 with TRBJ2-1, with D possibly being TRBD1 or TRBD2 (5 bases each). CDR3 size: 18 residues. V was cut by 0 bases and J by 0 bases, with 15 bases left in between. The germline V gene has CDR1 SGHAT and CDR2 FQNNGV. Complete variable domain (other parts from reference TRBV11-2 and TRBJ2-1): EAGVAQSPRYKIIEKRQSVAFWCNPISGHATLYWYQQILGQGPKLLIQFQNNGVVDDSQLPKDRFSAERLKGVDSTLKIQPAKLEDSAVYLCASSLDGWGSSSYNEQFFGPGTRLTVL.

The chain employs TRBV5-4 and TRBJ1-2; 8 bases align to TRBD1. CDR3 length: 15 residues. The V gene end was trimmed by 2 bases and the J gene end by 1 base; junction bases not matched to a gene: 4. Germline V gene lookup returns CDR1 SGHNT and CDR2 YYREEE (reference sequence). The CDR3 is CASSLNRGINYGYTF. The CDR3 coding sequence is TGTGCCAGCAGCTTAAACAGGGGGATTAACTATGGCTACACCTTC.

V and J are TRBV11-1 and TRBJ1-2; D might be TRBD1 (5 bases). Trimming removed 4 bases from V and 4 bases from J, with 13 bases in between. CDR1 SGHAT and CDR2 FQDESV come from the germline V gene (reference sequence). CDR3 length: 14 amino acids. CDR3 protein: CASSSLRDGYGYTF. The CDR3 DNA is TGTGCCAGCAGCTCTCTCCGGGACGGCTATGGCTACACCTTC.

This clonotype came up many times. The chain recombines TRBV7-9 with TRBJ2-5, with TRBD1 as a possible D gene (5 bases). Trimming cost V 3 bases and J 1 base, with 6 bases left between them. Germline CDR1 SEHNR, CDR2 FQNEAQ (reference sequence). This CDR3 comprises 13 residues. CDR3 coding DNA: TGTGCCAGCAGCTTCGACAGCCAAGAGACCCAGTACTTC. It codes for CASSFDSQETQYF. Variable domain in full (rest from reference TRBV7-9 and TRBJ2-5): DTGVSQNPRHKITKRGQNVTFRCDPISEHNRLYWYRQTLGQGPEFLTYFQNEAQLEKSRLLSDRFSAERPKGSFSTLEIQRTEQGDSAMYLCASSFDSQETQYFGPGTRLLVL.

The genes are TRBV6-2 or TRBV6-3 and TRBJ2-1; 10 bases are a match to TRBD2. CDR3 size: 15 residues. Germline CDR1 and CDR2: MNHEY and SVGEGT. V lost 7 bases, J lost 7 bases, and 10 bases stayed unmatched. This CDR3 is CASTKLAGVTNEQFF. CDR3 nucleotides: TGTGCCAGCACAAAGCTAGCGGGAGTCACAAATGAGCAGTTCTTC.

The chain links TRBV27 to TRBJ2-3; 11 positions agree with TRBD2. The CDR3 runs 16 residues. Germline CDR1 reads MNHEY; CDR2 reads SMNVEV (reference sequence). J lost 5 bases, V lost 7 bases, and 11 bases had no gene match. CDR3 bases: TGTGCCAGCAACCCCCGGCCACTAGCGGGAGTAGATACGCAGTATTTT. Its protein is CASNPRPLAGVDTQYF.

This sequence joins TRBV27 and TRBJ2-2; D call uncertain. Germline loops: CDR1 MNHEY, CDR2 SMNVEV (reference sequence). This CDR3 contains 16 residues. V was trimmed by 5 bases and J by 1 base, leaving 14 bases between them. The CDR3 sequence is CASSLRTRQNTGELFF. The CDR3 coding sequence is TGTGCCAGCAGTCTGAGGACCAGACAGAACACCGGGGAGCTGTTTTTT.

In this sample, this clonotype turned up a few times. The chain joins TRBV11-3 to TRBJ1-1; D unclear. The V gene's germline CDR1 is SGHNT and CDR2 YENEEA. Trimming took 3 bases from V and 0 from J, leaving 14 bases between them. The CDR3 totals 16 residues. The CDR3 here is CASSFKPVGMNTEAFF. CDR3 DNA sequence: TGTGCCAGCAGCTTTAAACCTGTGGGGATGAACACTGAAGCTTTCTTT.

This chain links TRBV25-1 with TRBJ1-2; no clear D. V shed 6 bases and J shed 4 bases, with 12 bases lying between them. This CDR3 is built from 13 residues. Germline V gene sequence: CDR1 MGHDK, CDR2 SYGVNS. Here the CDR3 reads CASRSLAGYGYTF. CDR3 coding DNA: TGTGCCAGCAGAAGTCTTGCCGGCTATGGCTACACCTTC.

The chain recombines TRBV6-5 with TRBJ2-3; D might be TRBD2 (6 bases). The germline V and J ends were trimmed by 6 bases and 0 bases, with 16 bases remaining between them. Per germline, CDR1 MNHEY and CDR2 SVGAGI. This CDR3 contains 16 residues. The CDR3, as DNA: TGTGCCAGCAGGGCCATAGCGGAGACTAGCACAGATACGCAGTATTTT. Translated: CASRAIAETSTDTQYF.

This clonotype has a handful of counts. The chain joins TRBV5-5 to TRBJ2-7; D not certain. Germline V lookup: CDR1 SGHKS, CDR2 YYEKEE (reference sequence). With 4 bases removed from V and 1 base from J, the gap between germline ends came to 12 bases. The CDR3 runs to 14 residues. The CDR3 sequence: CASSLRALSYEQYF. The CDR3 DNA reads TGTGCCAGCAGCCTCCGGGCCCTATCCTACGAGCAGTACTTC.

This clonotype was recorded a few times. V gene TRBV5-4 combines with J gene TRBJ2-7; D ambiguous. Germline V CDR1 and CDR2: SGHNT, YYREEE (reference sequence). The germline V and J ends were trimmed by 2 bases and 5 bases, with 11 bases remaining between them. This CDR3 has 13 residues. The CDR3 DNA reads TGTGCCAGCAGCTTTAGGGAAGCCAACGAGCAGTACTTC. Translating it yields CASSFREANEQYF. Combining the CDR3 with reference TRBV5-4 and TRBJ2-7 gives the whole variable domain ETGVTQSPTHLIKTRGQQVTLRCSSQSGHNTVSWYQQALGQGPQFIFQYYREEENGRGNFPPRFSGLQFPNYSSELNVNALELDDSALYLCASSFREANEQYFGPGTRLTVT.